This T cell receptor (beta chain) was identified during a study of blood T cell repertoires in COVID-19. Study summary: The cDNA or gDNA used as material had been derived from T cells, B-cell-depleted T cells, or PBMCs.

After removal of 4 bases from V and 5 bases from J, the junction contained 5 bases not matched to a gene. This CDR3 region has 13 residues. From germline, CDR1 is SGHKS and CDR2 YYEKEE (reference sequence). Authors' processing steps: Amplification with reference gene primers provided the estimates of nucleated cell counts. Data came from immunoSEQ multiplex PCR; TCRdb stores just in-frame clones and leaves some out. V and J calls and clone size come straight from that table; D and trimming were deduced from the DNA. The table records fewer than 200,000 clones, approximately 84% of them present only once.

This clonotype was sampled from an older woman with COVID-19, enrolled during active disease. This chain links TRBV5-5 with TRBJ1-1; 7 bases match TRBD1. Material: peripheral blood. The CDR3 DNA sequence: TGTGCCAGCAGCCGTGTACAGGGGACTGAAGCTTTCTTT. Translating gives CASSRVQGTEAFF.